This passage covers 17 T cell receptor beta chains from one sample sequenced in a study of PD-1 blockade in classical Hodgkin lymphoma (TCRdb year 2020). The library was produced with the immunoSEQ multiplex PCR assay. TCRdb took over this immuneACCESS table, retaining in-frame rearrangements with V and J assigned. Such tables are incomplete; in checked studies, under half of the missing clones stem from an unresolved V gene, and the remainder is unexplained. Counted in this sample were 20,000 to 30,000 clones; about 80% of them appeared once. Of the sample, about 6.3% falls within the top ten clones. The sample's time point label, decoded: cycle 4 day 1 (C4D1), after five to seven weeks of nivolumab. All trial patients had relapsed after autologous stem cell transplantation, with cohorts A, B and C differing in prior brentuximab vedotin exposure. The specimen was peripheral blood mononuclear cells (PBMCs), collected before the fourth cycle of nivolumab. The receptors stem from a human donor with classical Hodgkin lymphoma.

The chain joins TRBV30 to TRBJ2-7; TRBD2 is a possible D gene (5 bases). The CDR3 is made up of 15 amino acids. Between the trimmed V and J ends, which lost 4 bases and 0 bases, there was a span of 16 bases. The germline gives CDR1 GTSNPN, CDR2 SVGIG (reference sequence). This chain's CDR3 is CAWTRGGYSSYEQYF. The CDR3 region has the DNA TGTGCCTGGACCCGGGGTGGCTACAGCTCCTACGAGCAGTACTTC.

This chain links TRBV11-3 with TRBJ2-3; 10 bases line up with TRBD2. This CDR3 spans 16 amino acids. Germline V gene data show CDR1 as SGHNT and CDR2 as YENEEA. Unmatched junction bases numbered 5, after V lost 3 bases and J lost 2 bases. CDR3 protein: CASSFRSGGSTDTQYF. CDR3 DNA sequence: TGTGCCAGCAGCTTTCGTAGCGGGGGGTCCACAGATACGCAGTATTTT. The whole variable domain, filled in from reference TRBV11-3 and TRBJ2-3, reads EAGVVQSPRYKIIEKKQPVAFWCNPISGHNTLYWYLQNLGQGPELLIRYENEEAVDDSQLPKDRFSAERLKGVDSTLKIQPAELGDSAVYLCASSFRSGGSTDTQYFGPGTRLTVL.

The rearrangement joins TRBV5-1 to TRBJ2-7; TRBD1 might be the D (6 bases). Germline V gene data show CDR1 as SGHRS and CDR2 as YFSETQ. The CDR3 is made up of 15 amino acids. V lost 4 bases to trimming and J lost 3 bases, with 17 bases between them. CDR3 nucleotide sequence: TGCGCCAGCAGCCCACTAGGGGGAGCGGACTACGAGCAGTACTTC. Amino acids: CASSPLGGADYEQYF.

CDR3 sequence (DNA): TGTGCCAGCAGTTTGGGACAGAGAACCTACGAGCAGTACTTC. Protein: CASSLGQRTYEQYF. J is TRBJ2-5 and V is TRBV28; 7 positions match TRBD1. With the DNA end fitting TRBJ2-7 better, the J assignment may be wrong. Germline CDR1 MDHEN, CDR2 SYDVKM. CDR3 length equals 14 residues.

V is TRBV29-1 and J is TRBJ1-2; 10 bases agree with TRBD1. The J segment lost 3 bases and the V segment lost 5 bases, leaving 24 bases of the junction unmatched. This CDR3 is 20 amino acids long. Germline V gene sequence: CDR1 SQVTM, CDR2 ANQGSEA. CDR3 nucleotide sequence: TGCAGCGTTTGTCTGACGACCCGGCGGGACAGGGGTTTCGGGTACTATGGCTACACCTTC. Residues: CSVCLTTRRDRGFGYYGYTF.

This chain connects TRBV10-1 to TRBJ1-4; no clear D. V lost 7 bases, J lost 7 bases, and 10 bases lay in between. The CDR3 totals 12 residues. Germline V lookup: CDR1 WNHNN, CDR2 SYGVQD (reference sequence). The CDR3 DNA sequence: TGCGCCAGCAACCCCTTCTTTGAAAAACTGTTTTTT. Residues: CASNPFFEKLFF.

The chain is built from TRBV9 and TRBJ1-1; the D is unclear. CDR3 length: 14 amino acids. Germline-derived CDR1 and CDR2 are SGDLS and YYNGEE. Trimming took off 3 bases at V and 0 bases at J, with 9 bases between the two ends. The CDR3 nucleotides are TGTGCCAGCAGCGGTGGAGTGATGAACACTGAAGCTTTCTTT. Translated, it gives CASSGGVMNTEAFF.

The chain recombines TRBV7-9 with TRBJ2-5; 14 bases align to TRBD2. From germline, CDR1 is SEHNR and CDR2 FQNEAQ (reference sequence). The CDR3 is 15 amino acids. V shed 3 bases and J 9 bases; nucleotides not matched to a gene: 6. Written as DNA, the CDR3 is TGTGCCAGCAGCTTGGGGACTAGCGGGAGCGAGGCCCAGTACTTC. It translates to CASSLGTSGSEAQYF.

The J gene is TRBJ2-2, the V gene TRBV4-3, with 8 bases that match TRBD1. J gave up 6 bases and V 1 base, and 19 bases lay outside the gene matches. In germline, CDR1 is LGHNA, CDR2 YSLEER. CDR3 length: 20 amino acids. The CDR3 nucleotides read TGCGCCAGCAGCCAAGTCGGAGTAAAATTTGGCAGGGGGCAAGCCGGGGAGCTGTTTTTT. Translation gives CASSQVGVKFGRGQAGELFF.

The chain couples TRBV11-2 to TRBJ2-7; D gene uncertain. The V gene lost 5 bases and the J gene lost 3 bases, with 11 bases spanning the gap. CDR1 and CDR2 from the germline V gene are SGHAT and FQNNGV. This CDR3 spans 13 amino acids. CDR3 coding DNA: TGTGCCAGCAGCGTTAGCCCCTTCTACGAGCAGTACTTC. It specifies CASSVSPFYEQYF.

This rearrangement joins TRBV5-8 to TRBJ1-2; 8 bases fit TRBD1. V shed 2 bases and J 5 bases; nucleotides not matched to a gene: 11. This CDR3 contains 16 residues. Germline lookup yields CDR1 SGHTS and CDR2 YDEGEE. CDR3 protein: CASSFKDRAAYYGYTF. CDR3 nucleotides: TGTGCCAGCAGCTTTAAGGACAGGGCGGCTTATTATGGCTACACCTTC.

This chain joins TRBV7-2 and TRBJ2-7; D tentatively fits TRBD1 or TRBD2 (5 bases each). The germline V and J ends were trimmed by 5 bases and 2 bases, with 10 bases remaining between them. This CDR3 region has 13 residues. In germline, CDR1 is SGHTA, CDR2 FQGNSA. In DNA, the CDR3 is TGTGCCAGCAGCGTGGGACGGGCCTACGAGCAGTACTTC. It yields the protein CASSVGRAYEQYF.

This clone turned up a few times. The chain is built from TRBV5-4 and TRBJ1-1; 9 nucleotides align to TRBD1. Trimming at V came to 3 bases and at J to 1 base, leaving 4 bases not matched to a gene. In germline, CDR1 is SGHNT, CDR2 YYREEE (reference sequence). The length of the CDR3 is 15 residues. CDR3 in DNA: TGTGCCAGCAGCTCCACGGGACAGGGGAACACTGAAGCTTTCTTT. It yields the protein CASSSTGQGNTEAFF.

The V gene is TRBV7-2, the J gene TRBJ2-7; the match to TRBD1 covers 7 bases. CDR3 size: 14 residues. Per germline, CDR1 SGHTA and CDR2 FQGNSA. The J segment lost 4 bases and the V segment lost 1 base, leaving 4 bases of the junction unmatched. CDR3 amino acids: CASSLETGQYEQYF. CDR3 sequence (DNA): TGTGCCAGCAGCTTAGAGACAGGGCAGTACGAGCAGTACTTC.

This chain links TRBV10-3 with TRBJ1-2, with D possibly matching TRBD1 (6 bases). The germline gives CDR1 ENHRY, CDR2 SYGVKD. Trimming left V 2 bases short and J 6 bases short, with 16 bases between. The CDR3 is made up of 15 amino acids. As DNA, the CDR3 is TGTGCCATCAGTGAGATCGGGACAACAAGAGATGGCTACACCTTC. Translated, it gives CAISEIGTTRDGYTF.

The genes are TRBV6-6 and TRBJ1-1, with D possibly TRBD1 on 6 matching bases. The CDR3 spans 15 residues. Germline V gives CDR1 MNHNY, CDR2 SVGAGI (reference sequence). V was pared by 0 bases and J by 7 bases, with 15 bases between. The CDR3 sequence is CASSYSRGERGEAFF. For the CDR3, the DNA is TGTGCCAGCAGTTACTCGAGGGGGGAGCGTGGTGAAGCTTTCTTT.

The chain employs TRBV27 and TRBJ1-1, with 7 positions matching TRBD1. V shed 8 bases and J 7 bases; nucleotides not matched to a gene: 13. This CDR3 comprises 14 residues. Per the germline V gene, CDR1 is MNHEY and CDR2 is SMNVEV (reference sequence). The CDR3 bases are TGTGCCAGCGAATCGGTCAGGGGGGGTGGTGAAGCTTTCTTT. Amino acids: CASESVRGGGEAFF.